Below are 2 T cell receptor beta chains sequenced from a single sample in a study of T cells in Graves' hyperthyroidism and ophthalmopathy. There were TCR beta CDR3 regions amplified from RNA transcripts. HTBI primers were employed in a first-round RT-PCR of the TCR CDR3. TCRdb independently ran MiXCR on the multiplex PCR reads; one entry per CDR3 protein. The table records about 330,000 distinct CDR3 sequences, roughly an eighth of them present only once. The sequenced material came from blood. The receptors come from a woman aged 40-49 years with Graves' ophthalmopathy.

There are many counts of this clonotype. V is TRBV10-3 and J is TRBJ1-1, with TRBD1 as a possible D gene (6 bases). CDR1 and CDR2 (germline): ENHRY, SYGVKD. V lost 7 bases, J lost 5 bases, and 20 bases lay in between. This CDR3 region has 15 residues. CDR3 DNA sequence: TGTGCCATCACGGGAGGAATGGGGGCGCGTACTGAAGCTTTCTTT. This sequence encodes CAITGGMGARTEAFF.

Many counts were recorded for this clonotype. This sequence joins TRBV3-1 and TRBJ1-1; D is unclear. CDR1 LGHDT and CDR2 YNNKEL come from the germline V gene (reference sequence). This CDR3 spans 15 amino acids. The V gene lost 0 bases and the J gene lost 0 bases, with 8 bases spanning the gap. The CDR3 spells CASSQDRPMNTEAFF. The CDR3 DNA reads as TGTGCCAGCAGCCAAGACAGACCGATGAACACTGAAGCTTTCTTT.